This T cell receptor (beta chain) was found in a study of human T cells and chemical hapten exposure. On the study more broadly: A patient group, mainly female, showed alopecia areata, totalis or universalis. Points from the study as a whole: The study found that DPC sensitization did not change TCRs above 1 in 1000 frequency. Expanded TCRs made up significantly more big CDR3 similarity clusters than controls did.

The V and J ends lost 6 bases and 4 bases, in that order; junction bases with no gene match: 6. Germline V gene data show CDR1 as MNHEY and CDR2 as SVGEGT. The CDR3 runs to 14 residues. TCRdb passed the RACE reads through MiXCR, listing each CDR3 protein once. The top ten hold approximately 8.9% of the sample, which has 350,000 or so distinct CDR3 sequences, around 7% seen once. Sample time point: patch test 1, 2 weeks after DPC sensitization. Treatment of the sample: therapeutic diphenylcyclopropenone sensitization with weekly scalp DPC. Extraction yielded total RNA from whole blood (unfractionated). As to this clonotype: Its matching antigen is unknown.

The rearrangement joins TRBV6-2 or TRBV6-3 to TRBJ1-5, with 7 bases that match TRBD1. The sample in question was whole blood, obtained in connection with sensitization to the hapten diphenylcyclopropenone (DPC). The sequence was obtained from a woman under 30 with alopecia areata. Some clones in this sample may be carry-over from other donors' samples. CDR3 amino acids: CASRPGQMNQPQHF. CDR3 nucleotides: TGTGCCAGCAGGCCGGGACAGATGAATCAGCCCCAGCATTTT.